A single sample gave rise to the 15 T cell receptor beta chains below, sequenced in a study of blood T cell repertoires in COVID-19. Repertoires were generated with immunoSEQ multiplex PCR, while TCRdb's copy carries only in-frame clones and drops some. Of about 160,000 clones listed, around 82% are singletons. Sequenced: PBMCs or T cells enriched from blood (not recorded which). The receptor set was obtained from a man in his sixties who had recovered from COVID-19.

This clone has more than one count but fewer than ten. The chain has TRBV21-1 and TRBJ2-7; the D call of TRBD1 is as the table states it, not checked on the DNA. TRBV21-1 is given as a pseudogene. This CDR3 is 15 amino acids long. The CDR3 DNA sequence: TGTGCCAGCAGCACTCGACAGGGGGGCACTTACGAGCAGTACTTC. Its protein is CASSTRQGGTYEQYF.

This chain joins TRBV28 and TRBJ1-2, with D unclear. Germline V gene data show CDR1 as MDHEN and CDR2 as SYDVKM. Trimming cost V 11 bases and J 2 bases, with 9 bases left between them. The CDR3 has 11 amino acids. For the CDR3, the DNA is TGTGCCGCACGGGGAAACTATGGCTACACCTTC. This codes for CAARGNYGYTF.

The chain couples TRBV5-6 to TRBJ1-4, with unresolved D. Germline-derived CDR1 and CDR2 are SGHDT and YYEEEE. The V and J ends lost 4 bases and 3 bases respectively, with 10 bases between them. The CDR3 sequence is 14 residues long. The CDR3 DNA reads TGTGCCAGCAGCCCGCGTGGTTCTAATGAAAAACTGTTTTTT. It encodes CASSPRGSNEKLFF.

V gene TRBV3-1 (or the pseudogene TRBV3-2) combines with J gene TRBJ1-5; TRBD1 matches 8 bases. The ends lost 5 bases at V and 5 bases at J; junction bases unmatched: 8. The CDR3 spans 15 residues. Germline CDR1 is LGHDT and CDR2 is YNNKEL (reference sequence). CDR3 coding DNA: TGTGCCAGCAGCGCGGACCAGGGGGCACATCAGCCCCAGCATTTT. The encoded protein is CASSADQGAHQPQHF.

V gene TRBV2 combines with J gene TRBJ2-1; TRBD2 matches at 8 bases. V trimming: 10 bases; J trimming: 5 bases; junction bases outside the gene matches: 13. The CDR3 is 15 amino acids. CDR1 and CDR2 from the germline V gene are SNHLY and FYNNEI. CDR3 in amino acids: CATRGSGGPDNEQFF. The CDR3 DNA reads as TGTGCCACCCGTGGGTCGGGAGGGCCAGACAATGAGCAGTTCTTC.

CDR3 DNA: TGTGCCAGTAGTTCTCCCCCCGGGACAGTTGGATCACCCCTCCACTTT. Protein: CASSSPPGTVGSPLHF. The chain joins TRBV19 to TRBJ1-6, with 7 bases fitting TRBD1. Germline V gives CDR1 LNHDA, CDR2 SQIVND (reference sequence). The CDR3 is 16 residues long. V dropped 5 bases and J dropped 10; count of bases not matched to a gene: 14.

The chain couples TRBV25-1 to TRBJ1-1; 10 positions agree with TRBD1. The trim removed 5 bases at V and 7 bases at J, leaving 4 bases unmatched. Per the germline V gene, CDR1 is MGHDK and CDR2 is SYGVNS. There are 13 residues in the CDR3. CDR3 amino acids: CASSRTGGLEAFF. The DNA for the CDR3 is TGTGCCAGCAGTCGGACAGGGGGACTTGAAGCTTTCTTT.

The chain recombines TRBV28 with TRBJ2-7, with D perhaps TRBD2 (5 bases). The V gene's germline CDR1 is MDHEN and CDR2 SYDVKM. V shed 7 bases and J shed 0 bases, with 10 bases lying between them. CDR3 size: 13 residues. CDR3 sequence (DNA): TGTGCCAGCACGGGGTCTCCCTCCTACGAGCAGTACTTC. Translated, it gives CASTGSPSYEQYF. Complete variable domain (other parts from reference TRBV28 and TRBJ2-7): DVKVTQSSRYLVKRTGEKVFLECVQDMDHENMFWYRQDPGLGLRLIYFSYDVKMKEKGDIPEGYSVSREKKERFSLILESASTNQTSMYLCASTGSPSYEQYFGPGTRLTVT.

The chain carries TRBV7-6 and TRBJ1-1; D is undetermined. In germline, CDR1 is SGHVS, CDR2 FNYEAQ. The CDR3 spans 16 residues. V was cut by 3 bases and J by 1 base, with 15 bases left in between. The CDR3 protein is CASSFRPPGSNTEAFF. The DNA for the CDR3 is TGTGCCAGCAGCTTCCGGCCGCCGGGTTCGAACACTGAAGCTTTCTTT.

The chain links TRBV15 to TRBJ2-7; possibly TRBD2 for D (5 bases). This CDR3 region has 12 residues. Germline V gene sequence: CDR1 LNHNV, CDR2 YYDKDF (reference sequence). With 5 bases removed from V and 2 bases from J, the gap between germline ends came to 7 bases. This CDR3 reads CATSSGAYEQYF. For the CDR3, the DNA is TGTGCCACCAGCTCCGGGGCCTACGAGCAGTACTTC.

This clone showed up just a few times. The gene calls are TRBV19 and TRBJ1-2, with D possibly being TRBD1 (6 bases). Between the trimmed V and J ends, which lost 7 bases and 7 bases, there was a span of 16 bases. The CDR3 has 13 residues. Germline V gives CDR1 LNHDA, CDR2 SQIVND (reference sequence). The CDR3 DNA sequence: TGTGCCAGTACCGAATCACAGGGATCTGGCTACACCTTC. Residues: CASTESQGSGYTF.

V is TRBV28 and J is TRBJ2-7; possible D gene TRBD1, 5 bases. The CDR3 has 13 amino acids. Germline lookup yields CDR1 MDHEN and CDR2 SYDVKM. Trimming pared 2 bases from V and 4 bases from J, leaving 9 bases between. The CDR3 bases are TGTGCCAGCAGTTTAAGCAGGGCTTACGAGCAGTACTTC. It codes for CASSLSRAYEQYF.

The V call is TRBV20-1, the J call TRBJ2-3; D is possibly TRBD2 (5 bases). Germline V gene sequence: CDR1 DFQATT, CDR2 SNEGSKA (reference sequence). CDR3 length equals 12 residues. Trimming cost V 3 bases and J 2 bases, with 6 bases left between them. CDR3: CSASLATDTQYF. CDR3 in DNA: TGCAGTGCTAGTCTAGCCACAGATACGCAGTATTTT.

The chain recombines TRBV15 with TRBJ1-3, with TRBD1 identical over 11 bases. The CDR3 has 18 residues. Germline V gene sequence: CDR1 LNHNV, CDR2 YYDKDF (reference sequence). J was trimmed by 3 bases and V by 2 bases; bases with no gene match: 9. The CDR3 loop is CATSRWGTGGSYGNTIYF. DNA of the CDR3: TGTGCCACCAGCAGATGGGGGACAGGGGGTTCTTATGGAAACACCATATATTTT.

This clone has more than one count but fewer than ten. This chain joins TRBV4-1 and TRBJ2-1; D may be TRBD2 (5 bases). This CDR3 is 15 amino acids long. Germline V lookup: CDR1 MGHRA, CDR2 YSYEKL. V lost 0 bases to trimming and J lost 9 bases, with 15 bases between them. The CDR3 DNA reads as TGCGCCAGCAGCCAAGATCAACTAGTTCAGCGTGAGCAGTTCTTC. Translated, it gives CASSQDQLVQREQFF.